The present T cell receptor beta chain was sequenced within a study of CD8 T cells in ankylosing spondylitis. The CDR3 contains 15 residues. The germline V gene has CDR1 DFQATT and CDR2 SNEGSKA (reference sequence). Unmatched junction bases numbered 6, after V lost 6 bases and J lost 4 bases. MiXCR, run by TCRdb on the 5' RACE reads, gives a single entry per CDR3 protein. The sample comprises some 300,000 distinct CDR3 sequences, roughly 20% of which are singletons, and 3% to 4% rests with the top ten. The TCR sequence derives from a female donor with ankylosing spondylitis or in good health (not recorded which). What was sequenced was blood, either unsorted or a sorted T cell fraction (not recorded which). The gene calls are TRBV20-1 and TRBJ2-5; 15 bases are a match to TRBD2. Here the CDR3 reads CSAVPGLAGGETQYF. The CDR3 DNA follows: TGCAGTGCCGTGCCGGGACTAGCGGGAGGAGAGACCCAGTACTTC.